This entry lists 14 T cell receptor beta chains sequenced from one sample in a study of T cells in Graves' hyperthyroidism and ophthalmopathy. Using RNA transcripts as the source, TCR beta CDR3 regions were amplified. RT-PCR in the first round (using the HTBI primer set) targeted the TCR CDR3. TCRdb reanalysed the multiplex PCR reads using MiXCR and keeps one entry per CDR3 protein. The sample holds over 700,000 distinct CDR3 sequences, roughly 32% seen once. Sequenced: blood. These receptors all come from a woman in her forties with Graves' hyperthyroidism.

Worth noting for this clonotype: Being one base from a much bigger clone, this may be a read error. V and J are TRBV14 and TRBJ1-5; 9 bases align to TRBD1. The trim removed 8 bases at V and 7 bases at J, leaving 9 bases unmatched. Germline V gene data show CDR1 as SGHDN and CDR2 as FVKESK. The CDR3 runs to 14 residues. In DNA form, the CDR3 reads TGTGCCAGCGGCCGGGACAGGGTCAGGCAGCCCCAGCATTTT. Its translation is CASGRDRVRQPQHF. The full variable domain, with the rest looked up from reference TRBV14 and TRBJ1-5, is EAGVTQFPSHSVIEKGQTVTLRCDPISGHDNLYWYRRVMGKEIKFLLHFVKESKQDESGMPNNRFLAERTGGTYSTLKVQPAELEDSGVYFCASGRDRVRQPQHFGDGTRLSIL.

The genes are TRBV29-1 and TRBJ2-7; 8 positions match TRBD1. CDR1 and CDR2 (germline): SQVTM, ANQGSEA. V was pared by 4 bases and J by 5 bases, with 7 bases of the junction left unmatched. The CDR3 consists of 13 residues. The DNA of the CDR3 is TGCAGCGTTGGCTGGGACAGGCCCCACGAGCAGTACTTC. Amino acids: CSVGWDRPHEQYF.

This chain joins TRBV28 and TRBJ1-2; a weak D match, TRBD1 (6 bases). Per germline, CDR1 MDHEN and CDR2 SYDVKM. The CDR3 is 13 amino acids. With 7 bases removed from V and 6 bases from J, the gap between germline ends came to 15 bases. CDR3 in amino acids: CASNDPDRHGYTF. DNA of the CDR3: TGTGCCAGCAATGACCCCGACAGGCATGGCTACACCTTC.

The chain has TRBV20-1 and TRBJ1-2; D remains unclear. The germline V and J ends were trimmed by 1 base and 10 bases, with 25 bases remaining between them. The CDR3 contains 16 residues. Germline CDR1 reads DFQATT; CDR2 reads SNEGSKA (reference sequence). In DNA form, the CDR3 reads TGCAGTGCTAGAGGTCCCGAATGGGCAGGCGCTCCCGACTACACCTTC. This gives the protein CSARGPEWAGAPDYTF.

The chain combines TRBV7-2 with TRBJ2-3; either TRBD1 or TRBD2 may supply D (5 bases each). Germline V gives CDR1 SGHTA, CDR2 FQGNSA. The ends were cut back, 1 base at V and 1 base at J, with 15 bases in the middle. The CDR3 has 17 amino acids. DNA for the CDR3: TGTGCCAGCAGCTTAGACGGGGCCCCAAGGGGCACAGATACGCAGTATTTT. Its translation: CASSLDGAPRGTDTQYF.

V is TRBV7-2 and J is TRBJ1-1; D not certain. V dropped 3 bases and J dropped 3 bases, with 8 bases sitting between them. The CDR3 covers 13 residues. CDR1 is SGHTA, CDR2 FQGNSA, per germline. CDR3 nucleotide sequence: TGTGCCAGCAGCTTCGATCATTACACTGAAGCTTTCTTT. Protein sequence: CASSFDHYTEAFF.

This clonotype occurred many times. This chain uses TRBV6-5 with TRBJ1-2; 7 bases fit TRBD1. Germline CDR1 reads MNHEY; CDR2 reads SVGAGI. V was pared by 4 bases and J by 0 bases, with 2 bases of the junction left unmatched. The CDR3 length is 14 residues. The CDR3 reads CASSSGGPNYGYTF. Here the CDR3 DNA reads TGTGCCAGCAGTTCAGGGGGGCCTAACTATGGCTACACCTTC.

The gene calls are TRBV11-2 and TRBJ2-7; D call uncertain. The germline V and J ends were trimmed by 6 bases and 3 bases, with 15 bases remaining between them. This CDR3 has 14 residues. Germline V gene lookup returns CDR1 SGHAT and CDR2 FQNNGV. DNA for the CDR3: TGTGCCAGCAGTCAAGCGACCCTGTACTACGAGCAGTACTTC. Protein: CASSQATLYYEQYF.

On this clonotype: A read error is possible here, since a much larger clone lies one base away. This CDR3 fails to terminate in the conserved phenylalanine or tryptophan, so it likely reflects a read error. The chain links TRBV7-8 to TRBJ2-7; D could derive from TRBD1 or TRBD2 (6 bases each). The CDR3 length is 15 residues. V lost 4 bases to trimming and J lost 0 bases, with 13 bases between them. Germline V gene lookup returns CDR1 SGHVS and CDR2 FQNEAQ. CDR3 nucleotide sequence: TGTGCCAGCAGCTATCCCCGGGGGCGCTCCTACGAGCAGTACTCC. This translates into CASSYPRGRSYEQYS.

Notes on this clonotype: A much more abundant neighbour one base away suggests this may be a read error. The chain joins TRBV7-3 to TRBJ2-5, with 7 bases aligning to TRBD1. V shed 4 bases, J shed 4 bases, and the junction held 9 bases outside the gene matches. Germline loops: CDR1 SGHTA, CDR2 FQGTGA. The CDR3 extends over 15 amino acids. The CDR3 coding sequence is TGTGCCAGCAGCTCCCAGACAGGGATTATAGAGACCCAGTACTTC. Its translation: CASSSQTGIIETQYF. The variable domain in full, with the rest retrieved from reference TRBV7-3 and TRBJ2-5, is GAGVSQTPSNKVTEKGKYVELRCDPISGHTALYWYRQSLGQGPEFLIYFQGTGAADDSGLPNDRFFAVRPEGSVSTLKIQRTERGDSAVYLCASSSQTGIIETQYFGPGTRLLVL.

At least ten counts were recorded for this clonotype. The chain combines TRBV10-3 with TRBJ2-7, with 14 bases identical to TRBD2. The trim removed 6 bases at V and 4 bases at J, leaving 5 bases unmatched. Germline assignment: CDR1 ENHRY and CDR2 SYGVKD. The CDR3 loop spans 15 amino acids. CDR3 loop: CAISKGTSGSYEQYF. CDR3 coding DNA: TGTGCCATCAGCAAAGGGACTAGCGGGAGTTACGAGCAGTACTTC.

The J gene is TRBJ1-2, the V gene TRBV14; the D is unclear. Germline assignment: CDR1 SGHDN and CDR2 FVKESK. This CDR3 has 11 residues. V was pared by 11 bases and J by 5 bases, with 12 bases between. The CDR3 nucleotides are TGTGCCTCAGGAGGCCGGTATGGCTACACCTTC. This encodes CASGGRYGYTF.

The J gene is TRBJ1-1, the V gene TRBV5-6; TRBD1 aligns across 7 bases. V was pared by 1 base and J by 6 bases, with 6 bases of the junction left unmatched. Germline lookup yields CDR1 SGHDT and CDR2 YYEEEE. The CDR3 loop spans 14 amino acids. The CDR3 DNA sequence: TGTGCCAGCAGCTTGTTGACAGGGAAACCTGAAGCTTTCTTT. Translated, it gives CASSLLTGKPEAFF.

This clonotype was picked up one time. The CDR3, as DNA: TGTGCCAGCATCGAGGGCGAGGGCTACGAGCAGCCCCAGCATTTT. This translates into CASIEGEGYEQPQHF. V gene TRBV9 combines with J gene TRBJ1-5; no firm D call. The germline CDR1 and CDR2 sequences are SGDLS and YYNGEE. The CDR3 length is 15 residues. V gave up 6 bases and J gave up 7 bases, with 20 bases separating them.